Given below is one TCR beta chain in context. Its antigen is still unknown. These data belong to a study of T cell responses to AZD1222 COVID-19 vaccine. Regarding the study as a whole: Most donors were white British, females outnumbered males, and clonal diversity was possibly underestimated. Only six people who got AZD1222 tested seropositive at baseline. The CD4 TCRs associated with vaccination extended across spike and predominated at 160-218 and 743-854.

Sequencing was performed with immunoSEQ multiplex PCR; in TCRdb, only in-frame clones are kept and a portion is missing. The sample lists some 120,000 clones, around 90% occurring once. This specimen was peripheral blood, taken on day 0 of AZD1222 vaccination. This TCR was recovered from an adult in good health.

In DNA form, the CDR3 reads TGTGCCAGCACCCATAAGGGCCGAGGTTGGGGGGGCCAGGACAATGAGCAGTTCTTC. It yields the protein CASTHKGRGWGGQDNEQFF. The chain recombines TRBV7-8 with TRBJ2-1; D is possibly TRBD2 (7 bases). From germline, CDR1 is SGHVS and CDR2 FQNEAQ. Trimming took off 7 bases at V and 5 bases at J, with 30 bases between the two ends. CDR3 length: 19 residues.